This TCR beta chain was sequenced for a study of T cells expressing NK-cell markers. Study information: Sorted CD3+CD56-NKG2C+, CD3+CD56+NKG2C- and CD3+CD56+NKG2C+ T cells were the source of the TCR beta repertoires. Study-level points and caveats: These clonotypes additionally ranked first within the CD3+CD56-NKG2C+ fraction of several donors.

About this clonotype itself: The antigen is unknown.

TCRdb processed the 5' RACE reads again and assigns one entry to each CDR3 protein, with no DNA. This table holds 400,000 or so distinct CDR3 sequences. This CDR3 comprises 15 residues. Germline CDR1 and CDR2: SGHAT and FQNNGV. Source material: blood T cells: a sorted CD56 or NKG2C T cell subset, CD4+ or CD8+ T cells, or bulk PBMC T cells (not recorded which). The TCR sequence derives from a woman aged 50 to 60 in good health. V is TRBV11-2 and J is TRBJ2-1. The chain's CDR3 is CASSLAGRRDDEQFF.